This T cell receptor (beta chain) stems from a study of blood T cell repertoires in COVID-19 (dated by TCRdb to about 2020). As for the study more broadly: Collaborator samples came from the United States, Italy and Spain and covered acute and convalescent phases of COVID-19. The prospective study material was composed of cDNA or gDNA derived from T cells, B-cell-depleted T cells, or PBMCs. The dataset comprised deeply sampled blood TCRbeta repertoires from subjects exposed to, actively infected with, or recovered from COVID-19. The repertoires were made available in a free public database intended to serve as a resource for research on the immune response to SARS-CoV-2. Samples came from the ongoing ImmuneRACE study (first 160 participants) plus 1,254 subjects from 6 global collaborators. The sample metadata nearly always contained a de-identified subject ID, COVID-19 status, age in years and sex. Where HLA class I and class II types were available, the types were taken from metadata supplied by the sample provider, not from assay-based typing.

Trimmed from V: 6 bases; trimmed from J: 4 bases; junction bases lacking a gene match: 12. The CDR3 numbers 16 residues from cysteine through phenylalanine. The entry retains the CDR3 DNA only, 48 bases that are in frame from base 1. Taken from the germline V gene (reference sequence), the CDR1 and CDR2 loops are LNHDA and SQIVND. Notes on this clone: Its antigen is still unknown. Within one base of it there is no much larger clone, and no base qualities were kept.

Each collaborating institution followed its own protocols to collect whole blood in K2EDTA tubes. For TCRbeta analysis, collaborators shipped samples as frozen whole blood, isolated PBMCs, or DNA extracted from either of those sample types. What the authors observed across the whole study: The quantity of clinical and demographic metadata differed by source and by participant and was supplied without curation.

TCRbeta CDR3 regions were amplified from genomic DNA using the immunoSEQ Assay, a bias-controlled multiplex PCR. Concerning the study's data processing: Nucleated cell counts per sample were estimated from amplification of reference gene primers within the assay. To quantify the absolute abundance of each unique TCRbeta CDR3 rearrangement, sequence reads were collapsed and filtered. Productive Simpson clonality was computed per sample as the square root of Simpson's diversity index over productive rearrangements. TCRdb obtained this table from immuneACCESS and retained in-frame rearrangements with V and J assigned. These tables miss some clones; where compared with another copy, unresolved V genes account for less than half of the shortfall, and the remainder is unexplained. V and J calls plus clone size are reproduced from that table; the DNA served to infer D and trimming. In this sample the table shows approximately 70,000 clones, roughly nine tenths of which occur a single time. The top ten clones comprise approximately 4.9% of the sample.

This sequence was found in a young woman with acute or convalescent COVID-19. Sequenced input: peripheral blood. The chain joins TRBV19 to TRBJ2-3, and TRBD2 matches 8 of the central bases. The sequenced DNA is TGTGCCAGTAGCTCCGGGAGGGCTTACTCCCCAGATACGCAGTATTTT. It specifies CASSSGRAYSPDTQYF.